The clone carrying this TCR beta chain was seen repeatedly, ten times or more. Its antigen remains unknown. The entry originates in a study of T cells in Graves' hyperthyroidism and ophthalmopathy. General study points: Blood also held most thyroid clonotypes expanded beyond 0.001.

The CDR3 regions of TCR beta were amplified from RNA transcripts. RT-PCR in the first round (using the HTBI primer set) targeted the TCR CDR3. MiXCR, run by TCRdb on the multiplex PCR reads, gives a single entry per CDR3 protein. The table has hundreds of thousands of distinct CDR3 sequences, roughly a sixth seen once; the top ten hold over 15%. Looked up from germline, CDR1 is GTSNPN and CDR2 is SVGIG (reference sequence). V lost 0 bases to trimming and J lost 7 bases; unmatched junction nucleotides: 10. The CDR3 is 16 amino acids. With a duration under 2 months, the hyperthyroidism was newly diagnosed in patients aged 18 to 65. The blood specimen was taken at initial hyperthyroidism diagnosis, before any ophthalmopathy symptoms.

This rearrangement joins TRBV30 to TRBJ1-5, with TRBD1 identical over 9 bases. The TCR comes from a woman in her forties or fifties with Graves' hyperthyroidism that later progressed to Graves' ophthalmopathy. Sequencing input: blood. CDR3 sequence: CAWSVGGQGGSQPQHF. The CDR3 coding sequence is TGTGCCTGGAGTGTAGGGGGACAGGGAGGCTCCCAGCCCCAGCATTTT.